This is a list of T cell receptor beta chains from one sample in a study of cytomegalovirus exposure and HLA in healthy donors. The data were produced by immunoSEQ multiplex PCR, yet TCRdb's version contains in-frame clones alone and is incomplete. The sample holds approximately 170,000 clones, around four fifths seen once. The sequenced sample consisted of PBMCs. These TCRs come from a young man in good health and CMV-seropositive. Both conserved end residues are part of each CDR3. The D gene is left open where the match is weak. Size is stated for part of the rows, as once, few or many counts, or as a class when the clone is expanded.

16	NA	NA	TRBV27	TRBJ2-2	CASSLSSRVNTGELFF	TGTGCCAGCAGTTTATCTTCCAGGGTGAACACCGGGGAGCTGTTTTTT
14	NA	NA	TRBV9	TRBJ2-3	CASSVGRGTDTQYF	TGTGCCAGCAGCGTAGGTAGGGGTACAGATACGCAGTATTTT
13	NA	TRBD1	TRBV5-4	TRBJ1-2	CATGTGANYGYTF	TGTGCCACGGGGACAGGCGCCAACTATGGCTACACCTTC
15	NA	NA	TRBV7-2	TRBJ1-5	CASSFSWDKNQPQHF	TGTGCCAGCAGCTTTAGTTGGGACAAAAATCAGCCCCAGCATTTT
13	NA	NA	TRBV5-1	TRBJ2-3	CASSLVPADTQYF	TGCGCCAGCAGCTTGGTACCCGCGGATACGCAGTATTTT
15	NA	TRBD1	TRBV4-1	TRBJ2-3	CASSLRDREVDTQYF	TGCGCCAGCAGCCTTAGGGACAGGGAGGTAGATACGCAGTATTTT
19	NA	TRBD1	TRBV18	TRBJ1-5	CASSPSGQTLVYSNQPQHF	TGTGCCAGCTCACCGTCGGGACAGACCTTAGTTTATAGCAATCAGCCCCAGCATTTT
16	NA	TRBD1	TRBV28	TRBJ2-7	CASSFHSGTAGYEQYF	TGTGCCAGCAGTTTCCATTCCGGGACAGCTGGCTACGAGCAGTACTTC
13	NA	NA	TRBV11-2	TRBJ2-7	CASSVNTGPEQYF	TGTGCCAGCAGCGTTAACACAGGTCCAGAGCAGTACTTC
14	NA	NA	TRBV7-6	TRBJ2-1	CASSLASSYNEQFF	TGTGCCAGCAGTCTAGCCTCTTCCTACAATGAGCAGTTCTTC
14	NA	TRBD1	TRBV7-2	TRBJ2-2	CASRTGVNTGELFF	TGTGCCAGCAGAACAGGGGTGAACACCGGGGAGCTGTTTTTT
13	few	TRBD1	TRBV4-3	TRBJ1-3	CASSQQGANTIYF	TGCGCCAGCAGCCAACAGGGGGCAAACACCATATATTTT
16	NA	TRBD1	TRBV25-1	TRBJ2-3	CASSGTGALYTDTQYF	TGTGCCAGCTCCGGGACAGGGGCCTTATACACAGATACGCAGTATTTT
14	NA	NA	TRBV5-1	TRBJ2-3	CASSLQGSPDTQYF	TGCGCCAGCAGCTTGCAGGGGTCCCCAGATACGCAGTATTTT
16	once	NA	TRBV7-6	TRBJ2-2	CASSPRGVRNTGELFF	TGTGCCAGCAGCCCCAGGGGGGTTCGGAACACCGGGGAGCTGTTTTTT
14	NA	TRBD1	TRBV7-8	TRBJ1-2	CASSRQGLNYGYTF	TGTGCCAGCAGCAGACAGGGCCTTAACTATGGCTACACCTTC
14	NA	NA	TRBV7-9	TRBJ2-7	CASSLGGTAYEQYF	TGTGCCAGCAGCTTAGGCGGGACCGCGTACGAGCAGTACTTC
13	NA	NA	TRBV5-4	TRBJ2-7	CASSLGVGYEQYF	TGTGCCAGCAGCTTGGGAGTTGGCTACGAGCAGTACTTC
19	few	TRBD1	TRBV19	TRBJ2-3	CASSIVFPEGQDSTDTQYF	TGTGCCAGTAGTATAGTATTTCCCGAGGGACAGGATAGCACAGATACGCAGTATTTT
15	NA	NA	TRBV4-3	TRBJ1-1	CASSQGAGPSTEAFF	TGCGCCAGCAGCCAAGGGGCAGGGCCGAGCACTGAAGCTTTCTTT
14	NA	NA	TRBV11-1	TRBJ1-1	CASSFHRADTEAFF	TGTGCCAGCAGCTTCCACAGGGCAGACACTGAAGCTTTCTTT
13	NA	NA	TRBV18	TRBJ2-5	CASSPRGLETQYF	TGTGCCAGCTCACCGCGTGGTCTGGAGACCCAGTACTTC
14	NA	TRBD1	TRBV6-5	TRBJ1-1	CASSYRTGQTEAFF	TGTGCCAGCAGTTATCGGACAGGGCAGACTGAAGCTTTCTTT
18	few	TRBD2	TRBV5-6	TRBJ2-5	CASSKRTGTRVREETQYF	TGTGCCAGCAGTAAGAGAACCGGGACTAGGGTTCGGGAGGAGACCCAGTACTTC
15	once	TRBD2	TRBV6-1	TRBJ2-1	CASSGGSAGDNEQFF	TGTGCCAGCAGTGGGGGTTCGGCGGGGGACAATGAGCAGTTCTTC
13	NA	NA	TRBV30	TRBJ1-3	CAWSLSSGNTIYF	TGTGCCTGGAGTTTGAGTTCTGGAAACACCATATATTTT
13	NA	TRBD1	TRBV6-5	TRBJ1-2	CASSMTGDYGYTF	TGTGCCAGCAGTATGACAGGGGACTATGGCTACACCTTC
12	NA	NA	TRBV29-1	TRBJ2-3	CSVRRDQDTQYF	TGCAGCGTTCGGAGGGACCAAGATACGCAGTATTTT
17	few	TRBD1	TRBV18	TRBJ2-7	CASSPSRTGTGDHEQYF	TGTGCCAGCTCACCATCCAGGACCGGGACAGGGGACCACGAGCAGTACTTC
17	NA	NA	TRBV9	TRBJ2-1	CASSVDGPSETYNEQFF	TGTGCCAGCAGCGTAGACGGCCCGAGCGAGACTTACAATGAGCAGTTCTTC
16	NA	TRBD2	TRBV25-1	TRBJ2-1	CASSDYGLAGANEQFF	TGTGCCAGCAGTGACTATGGACTAGCGGGGGCGAATGAGCAGTTCTTC
16	NA	TRBD2	TRBV19	TRBJ2-5	CASSMDSGGVQETQYF	TGTGCCAGTAGTATGGATAGCGGGGGGGTTCAAGAGACCCAGTACTTC